Each of the 20 T cell receptor beta chains below was sequenced from the same sample in a study of T cell repertoires in cytomegalovirus infection. TCRdb ran MiXCR on the reads and lists one entry per CDR3 protein. The sample shows some 940,000 distinct CDR3 sequences, about a third of them seen only once. These receptors are not linked to any known antigen. The sequencing here drew on cultured CD8+ T cells from PBMCs, taken from culture after CMV antigen stimulation. The receptors here all came from a human donor in good health (CMV status not recorded). Some clones in this sample may be carry-over from other donors' samples.

This sequence joins TRBV9 and TRBJ2-1; D is perhaps TRBD2 (5 bases). Trimming removed 3 bases at V and 10 bases at J, with 14 bases between. Germline CDR1 and CDR2: SGDLS and YYNGEE. This CDR3 region has 13 residues. The CDR3 nucleotides are TGTGCCAGCAGCGCCGGAGGCGGCGACGAGCAGTTCTTC. Protein sequence: CASSAGGGDEQFF.

This clonotype was observed a handful of times. The rearrangement joins TRBV27 to TRBJ2-2; possible D gene TRBD2, 5 bases. Trimming pared 2 bases from V and 6 bases from J, leaving 10 bases between. The CDR3 is 14 residues long. Germline V CDR1 and CDR2: MNHEY, SMNVEV (reference sequence). The DNA for the CDR3 is TGTGCCAGCAGTTTAACGGCTAGCCCCGGGGAGCTGTTTTTT. It encodes CASSLTASPGELFF.

Only a few counts were recorded for this clonotype. The chain employs TRBV7-6 and TRBJ2-3, with 8 nucleotides matching TRBD2. Germline CDR1 is SGHVS and CDR2 is FNYEAQ. The ends lost 2 bases at V and 6 bases at J; junction bases unmatched: 13. The CDR3 spans 17 residues. The CDR3 sequence is CASSLSFSRTSSDTQYF. CDR3 DNA sequence: TGTGCCAGCAGCTTATCCTTTTCCCGGACTAGCTCGGATACGCAGTATTTT.

This clonotype was recorded once. A read error may produce the germline difference seen at one junction end. The rearrangement joins TRBV14 to TRBJ1-6; D remains unclear. The CDR3 spans 16 residues. The germline CDR1 and CDR2 sequences are SGHDN and FVKESK. Here the CDR3 reads CANSQDSQLYNSPLHF. The CDR3 nucleotides read TGTGCCAACAGCCAAGATTCGCAACTTTATAATTCACCCCTCCACTTT.

This clonotype was counted only a few times. The rearrangement joins TRBV29-1 to TRBJ1-2; maybe TRBD1 (5 bases). The CDR3 consists of 12 residues. Germline loops: CDR1 SQVTM, CDR2 ANQGSEA. Trimming pared 3 bases from V and 4 bases from J, leaving 9 bases between. CDR3 protein: CSVEGTAYGYTF. The CDR3 nucleotides are TGCAGCGTTGAGGGGACTGCCTATGGCTACACCTTC. The variable domain in full, with the rest retrieved from reference TRBV29-1 and TRBJ1-2, is SAVISQKPSRDICQRGTSLTIQCQVDSQVTMMFWYRQQPGQSLTLIATANQGSEATYESGFVIDKFPISRPNLTFSTLTVSNMSPEDSSIYLCSVEGTAYGYTFGSGTRLTVV.

This clonotype was seen a handful of times. V and J are TRBV28 and TRBJ1-6; 9 bases match TRBD1. CDR1 MDHEN and CDR2 SYDVKM come from the germline V gene. This CDR3 has 17 residues. J gave up 5 bases and V 4 bases, and 9 bases lay outside the gene matches. In DNA form, the CDR3 reads TGTGCCAGCAGTTACTCCGGGACAGGGAATAATAATTCACCCCTCCACTTT. This encodes CASSYSGTGNNNSPLHF.

This clonotype was seen repeatedly, ten times or more. The rearrangement links TRBV7-2 to TRBJ2-2, with 9 positions matching TRBD2. The CDR3 runs to 18 residues. Germline-derived CDR1 and CDR2 are SGHTA and FQGNSA. The J segment lost 6 bases and the V segment lost 0 bases, leaving 11 bases of the junction unmatched. The chain's CDR3 is CASSLARLAAPEAGELFF. The CDR3 nucleotides are TGTGCCAGCAGCTTAGCAAGACTAGCGGCTCCCGAGGCCGGGGAGCTGTTTTTT.

The V and J genes are TRBV6-2 or TRBV6-3 and TRBJ2-3; 9 bases map to TRBD2. This CDR3 comprises 16 residues. J was trimmed by 5 bases and V by 4 bases; bases with no gene match: 10. Germline CDR1 reads MNHEY; CDR2 reads SVGEGT. The CDR3 sequence: CASSFDETSGEDTQYF. The CDR3 coding sequence is TGTGCCAGCAGTTTCGACGAGACTAGCGGCGAAGATACGCAGTATTTT.

The rearrangement links TRBV2 to TRBJ1-2; TRBD1 might be the D (6 bases). CDR1 is SNHLY and CDR2 is FYNNEI in the germline V gene. The CDR3 loop spans 14 amino acids. V shed 8 bases and J shed 7 bases, with 20 bases lying between them. CDR3 DNA: TGTGCCAGCCCCTCCGGGACACGGGGCTCTGGCTACACCTTC. Encoded protein: CASPSGTRGSGYTF.

This clonotype showed up many times. J is TRBJ1-2 and V is TRBV7-2; possible D gene TRBD1, 6 bases. With 3 bases removed from V and 6 bases from J, the gap between germline ends came to 8 bases. The CDR3 length is 12 residues. Germline loops: CDR1 SGHTA, CDR2 FQGNSA. CDR3 loop: CASSLDSHGYTF. Written as DNA, the CDR3 is TGTGCCAGCAGCTTGGACAGCCATGGCTACACCTTC. The full variable domain, rest sourced from reference TRBV7-2 and TRBJ1-2, is GAGVSQSPSNKVTEKGKDVELRCDPISGHTALYWYRQSLGQGLEFLIYFQGNSAPDKSGLPSDRFSAERTGGSVSTLTIQRTQQEDSAVYLCASSLDSHGYTFGSGTRLTVV.

This chain uses TRBV7-2 with TRBJ1-6; TRBD1 agrees at 11 bases. Germline values: CDR1 SGHTA, CDR2 FQGNSA. V lost 5 bases to trimming and J lost 9 bases; unmatched junction nucleotides: 6. The CDR3 runs 15 residues. DNA of the CDR3: TGTGCCAGCAGCGCATGGACAGGGGGCGGTTCACCCCTCCACTTT. Translation gives CASSAWTGGGSPLHF.

In its sample, this clonotype was seen once. The gene calls are TRBV27 and TRBJ2-2; weak D call: TRBD1 (5 bases). The V and J ends lost 5 bases and 1 base respectively, with 11 bases between them. The germline gives CDR1 MNHEY, CDR2 SMNVEV (reference sequence). CDR3 length: 15 residues. CDR3 protein: CASSGSQGNTGELFF. The CDR3 bases are TGTGCCAGCAGTGGTTCCCAGGGGAACACCGGGGAGCTGTTTTTT.

In this sample, this clonotype turned up a few times. This chain's CDR3 is CASSQAPQGTLTGELFF. In DNA form, the CDR3 reads TGCGCCAGCAGCCAAGCCCCGCAGGGGACCCTCACCGGGGAGCTGTTTTTT. The rearrangement links TRBV4-1 to TRBJ2-2; a weak D match, TRBD1 (6 bases). CDR1 MGHRA and CDR2 YSYEKL come from the germline V gene. The CDR3 length is 17 residues. Trimming left V 1 base short and J 4 bases short, with 16 bases between.

Comment on this clonotype: The junction and the germline gene differ at one end; a read error may be behind it. The chain links TRBV7-6 to TRBJ2-6, with a tentative D call TRBD1 (5 bases). CDR3 length equals 14 residues. Germline CDR1 SGHVS, CDR2 FNYEAQ. The chain's CDR3 is CASSTASGANVLAF. The CDR3 bases are TGTGCCAGCAGCACAGCCTCTGGGGCCAACGTCCTGGCTTTC.

Comment on this clonotype: A junction end diverges from the germline sequence, so it may reflect a read error. The chain is built from TRBV19 and TRBJ2-7, with D possibly TRBD1 on 5 matching bases. CDR3 length equals 15 residues. Germline assignment: CDR1 LNHDA and CDR2 SQIVND (reference sequence). The DNA for the CDR3 is TGTGCCAATAGTATAGTGGCAGGGCCCAACTACGAGCAGTACTTC. Translating gives CANSIVAGPNYEQYF.

This clonotype was seen more than once but under ten times. The V call is TRBV7-2, the J call TRBJ2-3; perhaps TRBD1 as D (6 bases). Germline values: CDR1 SGHTA, CDR2 FQGNSA. The CDR3 consists of 16 residues. Deletions cut 0 bases from V and 2 bases from J, with 12 bases between. The CDR3, as DNA: TGTGCCAGCAGCTTAGCCGCCAGGGGTTCCACAGATACGCAGTATTTT. Protein: CASSLAARGSTDTQYF.

The chain uses TRBV6-4 and TRBJ1-2; possibly TRBD1 for D (5 bases). With 2 bases removed from V and 7 bases from J, the gap between germline ends came to 23 bases. This CDR3 region has 17 residues. Germline V gene sequence: CDR1 MRHNA, CDR2 SNTAGT. The CDR3 DNA reads TGTGCCAGCAGTGACCGGTTCCGGAGTCCAGGGAAAACTGGCTACACCTTC. Protein: CASSDRFRSPGKTGYTF.

This clonotype was observed a few times. The rearrangement joins TRBV12-3 or TRBV12-4 to TRBJ2-7, with D perhaps TRBD1 (6 bases). The CDR3 runs to 11 residues. Between the trimmed V and J ends, which lost 5 bases and 7 bases, there was a span of 9 bases. CDR3 nucleotide sequence: TGTGCCAGCAGTGCCCAGGGGGAGCAGTACTTC. Its translation is CASSAQGEQYF.

This clonotype was observed many times. The chain uses TRBV7-2 and TRBJ1-2; D is possibly TRBD1 (5 bases). Germline V gives CDR1 SGHTA, CDR2 FQGNSA. The CDR3 spans 16 residues. V gave up 6 bases and J gave up 4 bases, with 21 bases separating them. CDR3 residues: CASSQSTGLWSYGYTF. The CDR3 DNA reads TGTGCCAGCAGTCAATCTACAGGATTGTGGAGCTATGGCTACACCTTC.

The rearrangement links TRBV6-6 to TRBJ2-5, with 8 bases matching TRBD1. Germline V gives CDR1 MNHNY, CDR2 SVGAGI (reference sequence). The CDR3 covers 17 residues. V lost 4 bases and J lost 7; bases outside the gene matches: 17. The CDR3 region has the DNA TGTGCCAGCAGTTCCAACAGGGGGGAGCCCCAATGGTGGACCCAGTACTTC. This translates into CASSSNRGEPQWWTQYF.